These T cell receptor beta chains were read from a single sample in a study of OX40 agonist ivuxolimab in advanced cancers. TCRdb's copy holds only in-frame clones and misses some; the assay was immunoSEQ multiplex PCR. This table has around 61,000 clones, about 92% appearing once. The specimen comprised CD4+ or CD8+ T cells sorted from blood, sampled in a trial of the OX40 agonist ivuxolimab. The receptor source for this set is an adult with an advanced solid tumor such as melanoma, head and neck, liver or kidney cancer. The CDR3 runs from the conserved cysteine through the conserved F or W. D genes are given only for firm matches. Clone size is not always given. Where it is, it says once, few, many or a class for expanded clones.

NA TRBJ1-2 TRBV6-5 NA CASRLGSGYTF TGTGCCAGCAGGCTTGGTAGCGGCTACACCTTC
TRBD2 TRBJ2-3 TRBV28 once CASSLGLAGGTPLLDTQYF TGTGCCAGCAGTTTGGGACTAGCGGGAGGTACCCCCCTTTTGGATACGCAGTATTTT
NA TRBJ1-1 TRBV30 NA CACTGFSTEAFF TGTGCCTGCACAGGGTTTAGCACTGAAGCTTTCTTT
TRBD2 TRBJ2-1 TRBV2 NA CASETSGGGEQFF TGTGCCAGCGAAACTAGCGGGGGGGGTGAGCAGTTCTTC
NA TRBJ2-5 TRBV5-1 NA CASSWVGETQYF TGCGCCAGCAGTTGGGTTGGAGAGACCCAGTACTTC
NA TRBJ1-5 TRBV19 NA CASTPPDSNQPQHF TGTGCCAGTACCCCTCCGGATAGCAATCAGCCCCAGCATTTT
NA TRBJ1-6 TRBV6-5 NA CASSYSGPNSPLHF TGTGCCAGCAGTTACTCGGGGCCCAATTCACCCCTCCACTTT
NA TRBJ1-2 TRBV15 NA CATGAALNYGYTF TGTGCCACCGGGGCAGCGTTGAACTATGGCTACACCTTC
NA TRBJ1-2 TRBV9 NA CASRATDGRHYGYTF TGTGCCAGCAGGGCCACAGATGGCAGACACTATGGCTACACCTTC
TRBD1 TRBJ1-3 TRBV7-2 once CASSLVVGQTFFSGNTIYF TGTGCCAGCAGCTTAGTTGTGGGACAGACTTTTTTCTCTGGAAACACCATATATTTT
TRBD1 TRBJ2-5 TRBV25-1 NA CASTGQGRETQYF TGTGCCAGCACCGGACAGGGGCGGGAGACCCAGTACTTC
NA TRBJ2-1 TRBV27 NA CASSLSAYNEQFF TGTGCCAGCAGTTTATCGGCCTACAATGAGCAGTTCTTC
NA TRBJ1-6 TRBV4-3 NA CASSQDRPDYYNSPLHF TGCGCCAGCAGCCAAGATCGGCCAGATTACTATAATTCACCCCTCCACTTT
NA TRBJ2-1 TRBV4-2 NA CASSQDLAGTNEQFF TGTGCCAGCAGCCAAGATTTGGCAGGGACCAATGAGCAGTTCTTC
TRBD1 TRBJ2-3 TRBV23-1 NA CASSPRKPGGRDTQYF TGCGCCAGCAGTCCACGGAAACCAGGGGGCAGAGATACGCAGTATTTT
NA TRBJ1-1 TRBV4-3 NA CASSQEDGSLNTEAFF TGCGCCAGCAGCCAAGAAGATGGTTCCTTGAACACTGAAGCTTTCTTT
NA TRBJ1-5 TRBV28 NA CASSRWTGSTQPQHF TGTGCCAGCAGCCGGTGGACGGGTTCAACTCAGCCCCAGCATTTT
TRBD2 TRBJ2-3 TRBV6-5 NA CASSYLGGGTDTQYF TGTGCCAGCAGTTACCTCGGGGGGGGGACAGATACGCAGTATTTT
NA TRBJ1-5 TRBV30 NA CAWQRDHNQPQHF TGTGCCTGGCAAAGGGACCACAATCAGCCCCAGCATTTT
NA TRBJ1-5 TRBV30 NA CAWSEGYGNQPQHF TGTGCCTGGAGTGAGGGGTATGGAAATCAGCCCCAGCATTTT
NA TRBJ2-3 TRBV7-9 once CASSFGLRDTQYF TGTGCCAGCAGCTTTGGTCTGAGAGATACGCAGTATTTT
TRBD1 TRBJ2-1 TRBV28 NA CASSSYRQGAHNEQFF TGTGCCAGCAGTTCCTATAGACAGGGGGCCCACAATGAGCAGTTCTTC
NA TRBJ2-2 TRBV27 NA CASKTPGPGELFF TGTGCCAGCAAGACCCCGGGGCCCGGGGAGCTGTTTTTT
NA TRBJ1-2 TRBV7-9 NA CASSSTHGTLYGYTF TGTGCCAGCAGCTCAACCCACGGGACGCTCTATGGCTACACCTTC
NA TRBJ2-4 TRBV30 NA CAWSGLGVVSGTKNIQYF TGTGCCTGGAGTGGTCTAGGGGTGGTTTCGGGCACCAAAAACATTCAGTACTTC
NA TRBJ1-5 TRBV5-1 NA CASKPGPNSNQPQHF TGCGCCAGCAAACCAGGGCCAAATAGCAATCAGCCCCAGCATTTT
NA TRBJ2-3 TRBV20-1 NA CSEDTQYF TGCAGTGAGGATACGCAGTATTTT
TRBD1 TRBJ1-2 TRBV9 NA CASSEWGTGAYGYTF TGTGCCAGCAGCGAGTGGGGGACAGGGGCCTATGGCTACACCTTC
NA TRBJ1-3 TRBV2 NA CASRRTGSAGNTIYF TGTGCCAGCAGGAGAACAGGGTCGGCTGGAAACACCATATATTTT
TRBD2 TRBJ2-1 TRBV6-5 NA CASSPTSGSDEQFF TGTGCCAGCAGCCCAACTAGCGGGAGCGATGAGCAGTTCTTC
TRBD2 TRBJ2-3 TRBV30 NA CAWSFSLSGGAGDTQYF TGTGCCTGGAGTTTCTCTCTTAGCGGGGGGGCCGGAGATACGCAGTATTTT
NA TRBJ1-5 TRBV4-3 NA CASSQENVANQPQHF TGCGCCAGCAGCCAAGAAAACGTAGCTAATCAGCCCCAGCATTTT
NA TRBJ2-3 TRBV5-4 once CASRWGTDTQYF TGTGCCAGCAGGTGGGGCACAGATACGCAGTATTTT
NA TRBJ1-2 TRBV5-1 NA CASRPLRGANYGYTF TGCGCCAGCAGGCCGCTGAGGGGCGCTAACTATGGCTACACCTTC
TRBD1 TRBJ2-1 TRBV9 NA CASSDPGQGAYNEQFF TGTGCCAGCAGCGACCCGGGACAGGGGGCCTACAATGAGCAGTTCTTC
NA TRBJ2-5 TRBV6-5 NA CASGGGLQETQYF TGTGCCAGCGGTGGGGGGCTCCAAGAGACCCAGTACTTC
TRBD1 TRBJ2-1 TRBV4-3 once CASSPWTGDNEQFF TGCGCCAGCAGCCCTTGGACAGGGGACAATGAGCAGTTCTTC
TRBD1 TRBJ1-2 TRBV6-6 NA CASSKGAGDGYTF TGTGCCAGCAGCAAGGGGGCGGGAGATGGCTACACCTTC
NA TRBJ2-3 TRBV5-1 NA CASSLTPSTDTQYF TGCGCCAGCAGCTTAACCCCTAGCACAGATACGCAGTATTTT
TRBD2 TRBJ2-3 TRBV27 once CASSLLLGEGADTQYF TGTGCCAGCAGTTTACTTCTGGGGGAGGGCGCAGATACGCAGTATTTT
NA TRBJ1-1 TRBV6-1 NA CASSEVDTAEAFF TGTGCCAGCAGTGAAGTCGACACAGCCGAAGCTTTCTTT
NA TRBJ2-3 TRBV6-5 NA CASSYLTRNTDTQYF TGTGCCAGCAGTTACCTGACTAGAAACACAGATACGCAGTATTTT
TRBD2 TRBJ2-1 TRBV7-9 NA CATKRETYNEQFF TGTGCCACAAAGCGGGAGACTTACAATGAGCAGTTCTTC
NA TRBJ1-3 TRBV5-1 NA CASSPGTPGNTIYF TGCGCCAGCAGCCCCGGGACGCCTGGAAACACCATATATTTT
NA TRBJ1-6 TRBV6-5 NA CASSRGSYNSPLHF TGTGCCAGCAGTAGGGGATCCTATAATTCACCCCTCCACTTT
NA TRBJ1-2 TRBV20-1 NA CSARELYGYTF TGCAGTGCCCGAGAGTTATATGGCTACACCTTC
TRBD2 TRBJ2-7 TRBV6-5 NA CASSYTSGSSYEQYF TGTGCCAGCAGTTACACTAGCGGGAGCTCCTACGAGCAGTACTTC
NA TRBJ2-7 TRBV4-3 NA CASSQDLADSYEQYF TGCGCCAGCAGCCAAGACCTGGCAGACTCCTACGAGCAGTACTTC
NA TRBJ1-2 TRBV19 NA CASSIRLDSQIVYGYTF TGTGCCAGTAGTATACGCTTGGACAGTCAAATTGTCTATGGCTACACCTTC
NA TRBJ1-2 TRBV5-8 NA CASSLWIEDRSNYGYTF TGTGCCAGCAGCTTGTGGATCGAGGACAGAAGTAACTATGGCTACACCTTC
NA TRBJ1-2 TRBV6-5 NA CASSWEFNYGYTF TGTGCCAGCAGTTGGGAATTTAACTATGGCTACACCTTC
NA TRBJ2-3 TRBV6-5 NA CASSAWGGLDTQYF TGTGCCAGCAGTGCCTGGGGAGGATTGGATACGCAGTATTTT
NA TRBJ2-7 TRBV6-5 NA CASSSPFDGAEQYF TGTGCCAGCAGTAGCCCTTTCGACGGGGCCGAGCAGTACTTC